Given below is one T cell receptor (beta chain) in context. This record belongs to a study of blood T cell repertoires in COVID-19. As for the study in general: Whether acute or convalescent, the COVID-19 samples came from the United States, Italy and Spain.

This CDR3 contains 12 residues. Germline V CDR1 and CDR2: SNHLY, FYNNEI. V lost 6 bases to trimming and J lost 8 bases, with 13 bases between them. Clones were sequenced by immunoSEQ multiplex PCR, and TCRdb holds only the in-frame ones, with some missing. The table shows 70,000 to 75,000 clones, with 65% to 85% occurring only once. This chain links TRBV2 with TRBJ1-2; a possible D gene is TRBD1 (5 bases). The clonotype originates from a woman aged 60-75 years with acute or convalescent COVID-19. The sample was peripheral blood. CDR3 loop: CASRSGGGGYTF. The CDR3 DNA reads TGTGCCAGCAGGTCGGGGGGAGGAGGCTACACCTTC.